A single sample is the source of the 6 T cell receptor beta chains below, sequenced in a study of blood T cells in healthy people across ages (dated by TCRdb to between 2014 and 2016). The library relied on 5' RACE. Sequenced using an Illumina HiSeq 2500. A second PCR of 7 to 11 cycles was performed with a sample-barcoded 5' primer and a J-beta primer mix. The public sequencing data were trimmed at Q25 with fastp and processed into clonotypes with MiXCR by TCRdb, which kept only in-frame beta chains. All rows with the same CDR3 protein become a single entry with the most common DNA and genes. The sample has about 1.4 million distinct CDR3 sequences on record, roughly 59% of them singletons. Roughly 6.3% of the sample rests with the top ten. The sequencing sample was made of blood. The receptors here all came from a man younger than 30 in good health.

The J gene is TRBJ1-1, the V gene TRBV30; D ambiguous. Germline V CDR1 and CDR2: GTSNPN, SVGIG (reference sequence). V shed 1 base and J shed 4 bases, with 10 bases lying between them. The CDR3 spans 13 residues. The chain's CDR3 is CAWSAGEGTEAFF. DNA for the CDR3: TGTGCCTGGAGTGCGGGAGAGGGCACTGAAGCTTTCTTT.

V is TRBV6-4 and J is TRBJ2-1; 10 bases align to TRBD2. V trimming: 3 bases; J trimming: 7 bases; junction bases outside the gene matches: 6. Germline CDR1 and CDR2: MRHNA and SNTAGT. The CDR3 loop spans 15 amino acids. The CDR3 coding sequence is TGTGCCAGCAGTGAAGGTCTAGCGGGAGTGAATGAGCAGTTCTTC. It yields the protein CASSEGLAGVNEQFF.

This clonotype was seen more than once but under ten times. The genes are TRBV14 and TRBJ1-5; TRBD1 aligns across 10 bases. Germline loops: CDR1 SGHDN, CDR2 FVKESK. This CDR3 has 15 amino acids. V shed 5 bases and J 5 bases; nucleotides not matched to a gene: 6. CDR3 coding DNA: TGTGCCAGCAGCGCCGGGACAGGGGTACATCAGCCCCAGCATTTT. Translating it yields CASSAGTGVHQPQHF.

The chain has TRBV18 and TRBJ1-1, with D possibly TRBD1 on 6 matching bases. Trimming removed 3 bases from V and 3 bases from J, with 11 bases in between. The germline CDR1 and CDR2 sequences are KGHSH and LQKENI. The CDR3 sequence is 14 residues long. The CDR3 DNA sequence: TGTGCCAGCTCACCCCTACAGGGTGACACTGAAGCTTTCTTT. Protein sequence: CASSPLQGDTEAFF. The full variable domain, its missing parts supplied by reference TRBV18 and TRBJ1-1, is NAGVMQNPRHLVRRRGQEARLRCSPMKGHSHVYWYRQLPEEGLKFMVYLQKENIIDESGMPKERFSAEFPKEGPSILRIQQVVRGDSAAYFCASSPLQGDTEAFFGQGTRLTVV.

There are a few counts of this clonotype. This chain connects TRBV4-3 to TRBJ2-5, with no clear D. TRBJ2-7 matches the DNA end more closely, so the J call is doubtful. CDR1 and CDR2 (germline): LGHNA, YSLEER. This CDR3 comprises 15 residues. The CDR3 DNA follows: TGCGCCAGCAGCCAAGGTGGCAGTGGTTTCTACGAGCAGTACTTC. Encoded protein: CASSQGGSGFYEQYF.

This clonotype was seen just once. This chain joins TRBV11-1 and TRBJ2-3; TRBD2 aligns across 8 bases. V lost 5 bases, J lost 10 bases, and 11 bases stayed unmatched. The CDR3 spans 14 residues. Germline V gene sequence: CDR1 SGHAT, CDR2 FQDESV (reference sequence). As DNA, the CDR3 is TGTGCCAGCAGCATCCCAACGGGACTAGGGGCGCAGTATTTT. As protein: CASSIPTGLGAQYF.